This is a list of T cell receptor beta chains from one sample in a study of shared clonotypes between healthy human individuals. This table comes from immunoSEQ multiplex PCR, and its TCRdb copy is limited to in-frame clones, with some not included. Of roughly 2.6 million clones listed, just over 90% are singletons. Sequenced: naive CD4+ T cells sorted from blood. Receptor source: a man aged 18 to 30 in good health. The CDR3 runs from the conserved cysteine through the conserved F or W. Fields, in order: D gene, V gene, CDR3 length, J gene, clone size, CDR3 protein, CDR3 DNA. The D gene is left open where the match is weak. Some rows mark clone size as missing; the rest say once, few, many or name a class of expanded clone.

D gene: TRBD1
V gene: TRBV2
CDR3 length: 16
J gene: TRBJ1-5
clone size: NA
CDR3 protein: CASRGGTGFSNQPQHF
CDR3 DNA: TGTGCCAGCAGGGGCGGGACAGGGTTTAGCAATCAGCCCCAGCATTTT

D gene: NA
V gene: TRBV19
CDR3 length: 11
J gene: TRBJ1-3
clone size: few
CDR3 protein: CASSPGNTIYF
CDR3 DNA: TGTGCCAGTAGCCCTGGAAACACCATATATTTT

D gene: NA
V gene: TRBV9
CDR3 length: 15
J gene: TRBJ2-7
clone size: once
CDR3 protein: CASTKGEKGIYEQYF
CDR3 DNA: TGTGCCAGCACCAAGGGGGAAAAAGGGATCTACGAGCAGTACTTC

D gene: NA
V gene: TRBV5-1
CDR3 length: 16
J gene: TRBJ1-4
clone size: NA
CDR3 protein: CASSLGTGLTNEKLFF
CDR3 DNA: TGCGCCAGCAGCTTGGGGACCGGACTGACTAATGAAAAACTGTTTTTT

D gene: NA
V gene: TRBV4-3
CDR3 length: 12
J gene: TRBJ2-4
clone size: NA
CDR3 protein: CASSHVEGIQYF
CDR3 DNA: TGCGCCAGCAGCCACGTCGAGGGCATTCAGTACTTC

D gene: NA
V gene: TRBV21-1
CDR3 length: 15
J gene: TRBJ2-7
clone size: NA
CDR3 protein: CASSKRGRTSYEQYF
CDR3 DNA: TGTGCCAGCAGCAAACGCGGGAGGACCTCCTACGAGCAGTACTTC

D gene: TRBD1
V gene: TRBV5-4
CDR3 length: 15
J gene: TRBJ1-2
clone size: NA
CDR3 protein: CASSSRQGGDYGYTF
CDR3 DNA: TGTGCCAGCAGCTCCAGACAGGGGGGGGACTATGGCTACACCTTC

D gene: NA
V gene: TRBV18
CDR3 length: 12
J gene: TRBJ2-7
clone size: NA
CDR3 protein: CASSPLGHEQYF
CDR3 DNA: TGTGCCAGCTCCCCTCTTGGCCACGAGCAGTACTTC

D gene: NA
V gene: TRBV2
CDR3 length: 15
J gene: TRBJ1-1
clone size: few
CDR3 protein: CASSEPGLMNTEAFF
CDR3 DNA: TGTGCCAGCAGTGAACCAGGCCTGATGAACACTGAAGCTTTCTTT

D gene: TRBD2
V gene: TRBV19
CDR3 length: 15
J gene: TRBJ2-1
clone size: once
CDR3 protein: CASRPGTSGHNEQFF
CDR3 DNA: TGTGCCAGTCGTCCCGGGACTAGCGGACACAATGAGCAGTTCTTC

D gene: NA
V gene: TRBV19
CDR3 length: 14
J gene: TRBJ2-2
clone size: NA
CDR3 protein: CASSPRISTGELFF
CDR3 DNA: TGTGCCAGTAGTCCCCGGATCTCCACCGGGGAGCTGTTTTTT

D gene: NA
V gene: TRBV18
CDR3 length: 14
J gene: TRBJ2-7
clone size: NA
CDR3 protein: CASSPGVEAYEQYF
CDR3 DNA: TGTGCCAGCTCACCGGGGGTGGAAGCCTACGAGCAGTACTTC